A single TCR beta chain is shown here with its context. The data derive from a study of blood T cell repertoires in COVID-19. Turning to the study itself: The United States, Italy and Spain were the sources of the acute and convalescent COVID-19 samples. In each case, the material was cDNA or gDNA derived from T cells, B-cell-depleted T cells, or PBMCs.

Original processing methods: Cell counts per sample came from amplifying reference gene primers. The data were produced by immunoSEQ multiplex PCR, yet TCRdb's version contains in-frame clones alone and is incomplete. The V and J calls and the clone size are those of that table, but D and trimming were determined from the DNA. Among 200,000 to 300,000 clones, around 86% were seen once, and the ten largest hold under 15%. This CDR3 region has 14 residues. V was clipped by 6 bases and J by 1 base; unmatched bases: 6. Germline assignment: CDR1 SGHNT and CDR2 YYREEE (reference sequence). The sample taken for sequencing was peripheral blood. This chain joins TRBV5-4 and TRBJ2-5, with TRBD2 identical over 7 bases. The receptor comes from a woman aged 55-70 years with active or convalescent COVID-19. Here the CDR3 reads CASTRAGPQETQYF. As DNA, the CDR3 is TGTGCCAGCACCCGAGCGGGGCCCCAAGAGACCCAGTACTTC.